The 3 T cell receptor beta chains in this list originate from one sample, sequenced in a study of blood T cell repertoires in COVID-19. Assay: immunoSEQ multiplex PCR; the TCRdb copy retains only in-frame clones and omits some. This sample yields roughly 670,000 clones, of which 85% to 90% are seen a single time; 0.2% to 0.3% belongs to the top ten. Input material: peripheral blood. All receptors come from a woman aged 18-35 years with acute or convalescent COVID-19.

As concerns this clone: Other DNA sequences in the same sample also yield this CDR3. The chain combines TRBV9 with TRBJ2-1; 9 bases map to TRBD2. Trimming removed 0 bases from V and 2 bases from J; junction bases left unmatched: 3. Germline V gives CDR1 SGDLS, CDR2 YYNGEE. This CDR3 region has 16 residues. The CDR3 region has the DNA TGTGCCAGCAGCGTAGGAGGCGGGGGGGCCTACAATGAGCAGTTCTTC. Amino acids: CASSVGGGGAYNEQFF.

The chain employs TRBV7-9 and TRBJ1-4, with 7 bases lining up with TRBD1. This CDR3 contains 15 residues. The ends lost 4 bases at V and 10 bases at J; junction bases unmatched: 12. Germline loops: CDR1 SEHNR, CDR2 FQNEAQ (reference sequence). DNA of the CDR3: TGTGCCAGCAGCTCGTCAGGGGGAACCCAAGGAAAACTGTTTTTT. Its protein product is CASSSSGGTQGKLFF.

J is TRBJ1-5 and V is TRBV6-4, with D perhaps matching TRBD1 (6 bases). CDR3 length: 13 residues. Deletions cut 3 bases from V and 7 bases from J, with 10 bases between. The germline V gene has CDR1 MRHNA and CDR2 SNTAGT. The CDR3 spells CASSEDRTQPQHF. The CDR3 DNA is TGTGCCAGCAGTGAAGACAGGACGCAGCCCCAGCATTTT.